This TCR beta chain stems from a study of blood T cell repertoires in COVID-19 (dated by TCRdb to 2018 to 2021). About the investigation overall: Samples covering the acute and convalescent phases of COVID-19 were provided by collaborators in the United States, Italy and Spain. The samples were drawn from the first 160 participants of the ongoing ImmuneRACE study and from 950 to 1,500 subjects provided by 6 global collaborators. The repertoires were made available in a free public database intended to serve as a resource for research on the immune response to SARS-CoV-2. The prospective study material was composed of cDNA or gDNA derived from T cells, B-cell-depleted T cells, or PBMCs. Sample metadata almost always included a de-identified subject ID, COVID-19 status, age in years and sex. Deeply sampled blood TCRbeta repertoires from subjects exposed to, actively infected with, or recovered from COVID-19 were included in the dataset. HLA class I and class II types, where available, came from metadata supplied by the sample provider rather than from assay-based typing. General findings and caveats noted by the study authors: Clinical and demographic metadata were provided uncurated, with the amount varying by source and participant.

Participants in the prospective study were enrolled through a virtual design, were aged about 18 to 100 years, and lived in approximately 25 United States geographic areas. To assign participants to cohorts, the prospective study relied on clinical history that participants themselves reported in a screening survey and a study questionnaire. Each participant in the prospective study had whole blood, serum and a nasopharyngeal or oropharyngeal swab collected by mobile phlebotomists. Additional blood draws and questionnaires over an approximately two-month period could optionally be provided by prospective study participants. Before DNA extraction, prospective study blood samples were shipped either frozen or at room temperature. TCRbeta CDR3 regions were amplified from genomic DNA by means of the immunoSEQ Assay, a bias-controlled multiplex PCR. As for the authors' bioinformatics: The number of nucleated cells in each sample was estimated from the amplification of reference gene primers within the assay. To quantify the absolute abundance of each unique TCRbeta CDR3 rearrangement, sequence reads were collapsed and filtered. For each sample, productive Simpson clonality was calculated as the square root of Simpson's diversity index across productive rearrangements. TCRdb provides this immuneACCESS table in a form limited to in-frame rearrangements. Some clones are lacking; in checked studies, under half of them reflect an unresolved V gene, and why the rest are absent is not known. That table gives V, J and clone size, and the DNA gave D and trimming. The sample includes 120,000 to 150,000 clones, with over 75% observed a single time. Of the sample, 1.2% falls within the top ten clones.

The germline V gene gives CDR1 as LGHNA and CDR2 as YNFKEQ. The CDR3 covers 14 residues, taking in both the cysteine and the phenylalanine. Here the CDR3 DNA is all that survives: 42 bases in frame from base 1. A distance of 9 bases separates the germline ends of V and J, which lose 2 bases and 2 bases respectively. Worth noting for this clone: Its antigen is not yet known. One base away there is no much larger clone; base qualities are not given.

This TCR derives from a young woman with acute COVID-19. Sequenced input: PBMCs or T cells enriched from blood (not recorded which). The chain employs TRBV4-2 and TRBJ2-5; the D region possibly corresponds to TRBD1 (6 bases align). The CDR3 sequence is CASSQTTGQETQYF. The bases are TGTGCCAGCAGCCAAACAACAGGGCAAGAGACCCAGTACTTC.